This T cell receptor (beta chain) was sequenced during a study of brain T cells in children with intractable seizures. Study outcomes and limitations: Patients' HCMV serostatus was unknown; virus specificity rests on CDR3 similarity alone.

Assay: immunoSEQ multiplex PCR; the TCRdb copy retains only in-frame clones and omits some. The data hold 50,000 to 75,000 clones, with roughly 95% observed a single time. V lost 1 base, J lost 2 bases, and 12 bases lay in between. This CDR3 is 15 amino acids long. Germline CDR1 reads LGHDT; CDR2 reads YNNKEL (reference sequence). Concerning this clone: What it recognizes is unknown.

The specimen was peripheral blood, collected at surgery. This TCR derives from a boy younger than two with focal cortical dysplasia and intractable seizures. This sequence joins TRBV3-1 (or the pseudogene TRBV3-2) and TRBJ2-7, with D perhaps matching TRBD2 (6 bases). CDR3 protein: CASSQATGVTYEQYF. The CDR3 coding sequence is TGTGCCAGCAGCCAAGCAACGGGAGTCACCTACGAGCAGTACTTC.